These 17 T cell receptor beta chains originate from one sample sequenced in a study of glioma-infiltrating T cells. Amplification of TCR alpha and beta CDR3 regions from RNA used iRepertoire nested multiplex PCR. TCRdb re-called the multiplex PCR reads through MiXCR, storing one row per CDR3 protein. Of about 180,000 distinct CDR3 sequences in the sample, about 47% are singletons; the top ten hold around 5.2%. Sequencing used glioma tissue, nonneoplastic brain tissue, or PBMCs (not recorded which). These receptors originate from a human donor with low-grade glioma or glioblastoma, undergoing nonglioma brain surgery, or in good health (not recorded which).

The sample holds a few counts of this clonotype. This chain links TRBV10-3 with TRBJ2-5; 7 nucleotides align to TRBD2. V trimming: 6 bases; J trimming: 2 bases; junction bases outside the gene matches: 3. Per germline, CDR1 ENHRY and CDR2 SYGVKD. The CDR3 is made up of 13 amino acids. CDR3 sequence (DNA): TGTGCCATCAGGGGGGGGGGGCAAGAGACCCAGTACTTC. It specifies CAIRGGGQETQYF.

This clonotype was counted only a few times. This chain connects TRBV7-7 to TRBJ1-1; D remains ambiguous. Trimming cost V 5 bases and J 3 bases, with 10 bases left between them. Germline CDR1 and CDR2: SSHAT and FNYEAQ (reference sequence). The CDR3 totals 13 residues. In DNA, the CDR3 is TGTGCCAGCAGCCGGGCGGAGGACACTGAAGCTTTCTTT. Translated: CASSRAEDTEAFF.

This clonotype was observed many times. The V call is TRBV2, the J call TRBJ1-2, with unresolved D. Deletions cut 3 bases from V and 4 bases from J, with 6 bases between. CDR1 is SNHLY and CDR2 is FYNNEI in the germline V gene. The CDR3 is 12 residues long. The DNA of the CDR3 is TGTGCCAGCAGTGAGGCTGGCTATGGCTACACCTTC. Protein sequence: CASSEAGYGYTF.

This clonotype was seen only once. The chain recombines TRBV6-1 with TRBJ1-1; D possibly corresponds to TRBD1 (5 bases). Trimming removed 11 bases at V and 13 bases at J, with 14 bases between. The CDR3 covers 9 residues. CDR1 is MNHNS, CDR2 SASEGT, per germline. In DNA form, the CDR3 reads TGTGCCTCAGGGCCAGAGGGTTTCTTT. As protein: CASGPEGFF.

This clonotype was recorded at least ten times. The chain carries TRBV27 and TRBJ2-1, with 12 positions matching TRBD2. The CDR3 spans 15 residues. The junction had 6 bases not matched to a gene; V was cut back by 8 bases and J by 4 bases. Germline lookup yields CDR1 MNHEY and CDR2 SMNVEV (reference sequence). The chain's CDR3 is CASRRTSGMYNEQFF. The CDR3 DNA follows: TGTGCCAGCCGTCGGACTAGCGGGATGTACAATGAGCAGTTCTTC.

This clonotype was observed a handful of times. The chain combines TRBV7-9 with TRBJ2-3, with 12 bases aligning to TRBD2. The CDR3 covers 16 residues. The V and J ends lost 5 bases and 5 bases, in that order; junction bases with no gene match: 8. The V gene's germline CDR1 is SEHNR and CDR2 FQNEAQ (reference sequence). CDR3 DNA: TGTGCCAGCAGCCCACTCGGACTAGCGGGAATAGATACGCAGTATTTT. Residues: CASSPLGLAGIDTQYF.

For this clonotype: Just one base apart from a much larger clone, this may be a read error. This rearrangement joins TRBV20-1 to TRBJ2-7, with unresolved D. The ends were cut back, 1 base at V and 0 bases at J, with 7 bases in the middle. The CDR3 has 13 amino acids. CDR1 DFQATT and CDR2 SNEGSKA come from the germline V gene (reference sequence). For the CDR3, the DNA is TGCAGTGCTAGAGCTGCGAGCTCCTACGAGCAGTACTTC. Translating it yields CSARAASSYEQYF.

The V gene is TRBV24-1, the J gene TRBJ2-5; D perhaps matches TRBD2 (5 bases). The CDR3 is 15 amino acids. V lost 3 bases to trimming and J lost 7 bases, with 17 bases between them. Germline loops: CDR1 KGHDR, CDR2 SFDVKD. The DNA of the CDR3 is TGTGCCACCAGTGATGCAGCGGAGCCCCTCAGGACCCAGTACTTC. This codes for CATSDAAEPLRTQYF.

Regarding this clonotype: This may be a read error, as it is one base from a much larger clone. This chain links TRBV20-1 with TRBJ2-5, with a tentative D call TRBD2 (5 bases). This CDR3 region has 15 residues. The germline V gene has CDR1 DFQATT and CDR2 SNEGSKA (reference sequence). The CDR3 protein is CSARDWASRGETKYF. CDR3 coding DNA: TGCAGTGCTAGAGATTGGGCTAGTCGGGGAGAGACCAAGTACTTC.

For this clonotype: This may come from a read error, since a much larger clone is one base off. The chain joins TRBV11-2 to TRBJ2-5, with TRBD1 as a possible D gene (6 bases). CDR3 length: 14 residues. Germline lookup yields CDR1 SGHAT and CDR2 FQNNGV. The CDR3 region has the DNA TGTGCCAGCAGCCCAACAGGGTTCCAAGAGACCGAGTACTTC. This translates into CASSPTGFQETEYF.

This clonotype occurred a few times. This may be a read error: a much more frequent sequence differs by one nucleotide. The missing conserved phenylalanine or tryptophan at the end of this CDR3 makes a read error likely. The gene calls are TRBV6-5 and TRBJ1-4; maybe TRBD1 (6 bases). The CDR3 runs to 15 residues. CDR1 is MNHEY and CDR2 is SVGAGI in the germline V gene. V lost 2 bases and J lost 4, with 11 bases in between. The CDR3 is CASSYRGQSNEKLFL. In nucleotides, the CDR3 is TGTGCCAGCAGTTACCGTGGACAGAGTAATGAAAAACTGTTTCTT.

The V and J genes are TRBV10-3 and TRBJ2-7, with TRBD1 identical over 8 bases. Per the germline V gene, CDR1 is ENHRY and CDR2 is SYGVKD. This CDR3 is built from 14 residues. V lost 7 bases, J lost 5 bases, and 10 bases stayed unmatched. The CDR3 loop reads CAITDWTGRDEQYF. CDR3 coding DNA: TGTGCCATCACTGACTGGACAGGGCGCGACGAGCAGTACTTC.

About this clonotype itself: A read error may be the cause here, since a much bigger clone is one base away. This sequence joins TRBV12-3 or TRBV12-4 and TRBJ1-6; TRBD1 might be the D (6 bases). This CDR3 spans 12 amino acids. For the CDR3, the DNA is TGTGCCAGCGGACAGTCTAATTCACCCCTCCAATTT. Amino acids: CASGQSNSPLQF.

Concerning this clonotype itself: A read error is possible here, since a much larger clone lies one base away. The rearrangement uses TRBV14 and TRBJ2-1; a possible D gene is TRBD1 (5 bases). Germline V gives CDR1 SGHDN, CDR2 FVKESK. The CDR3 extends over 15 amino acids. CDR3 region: CASSRFQGSYNDQFF. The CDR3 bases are TGTGCCAGCAGCCGGTTCCAGGGATCCTACAATGATCAGTTCTTC.

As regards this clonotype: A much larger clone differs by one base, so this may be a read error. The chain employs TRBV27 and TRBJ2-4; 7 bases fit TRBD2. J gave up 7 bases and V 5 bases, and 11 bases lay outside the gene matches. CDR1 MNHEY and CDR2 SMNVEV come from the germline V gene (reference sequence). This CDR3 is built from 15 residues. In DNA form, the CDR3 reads TGTGCCAGCAGTCTTCCCGGGACTATTACCAACATTCAGTACTTC. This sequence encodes CASSLPGTITNIQYF.

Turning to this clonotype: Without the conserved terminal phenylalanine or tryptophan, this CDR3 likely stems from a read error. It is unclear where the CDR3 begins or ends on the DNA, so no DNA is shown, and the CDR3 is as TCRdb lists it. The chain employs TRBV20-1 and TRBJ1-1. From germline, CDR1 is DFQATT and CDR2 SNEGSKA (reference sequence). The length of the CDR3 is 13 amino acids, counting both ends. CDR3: CSARVQENTEAFL.

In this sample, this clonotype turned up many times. The CDR3 DNA reads as TGTGCCAGCTGCTTTCTTCAGTATGGGACGATTACCTACGAGCAGTACTTC. Protein: CASCFLQYGTITYEQYF. This sequence joins TRBV6-1 and TRBJ2-7; D is possibly TRBD1 or TRBD2 (5 bases each). The ends were cut back, 8 bases at V and 2 bases at J, with 25 bases in the middle. The CDR3 runs to 17 residues. Germline-derived CDR1 and CDR2 are MNHNS and SASEGT.